The clone carrying this TCR beta chain was counted once. Its antigen is undetermined. Primers for the PCR totalled 60 Vbeta and 13 Jbeta. Method: immunoSEQ multiplex PCR; TCRdb's copy keeps in-frame clones and lacks some. The sample lists some 160,000 clones, less than 90% occurring once. The record originates from a study of cytomegalovirus exposure and HLA in healthy donors. The study, taken as a whole, reports: An apparent linkage of common viral pathogens to several of the most significant clusters emerged in a later analysis. Data from an earlier analysis indicated that most TCR beta V segments were productive either about 87% or about 30% of the time. For presence/absence analyses, sequencing depth was assumed to be roughly uniform across donors. A later analysis linked a missense variant in DCLRE1C to the trimming of TCR beta V and J genes.

This CDR3 is built from 17 residues. The rearrangement links TRBV12-2 to TRBJ2-7; the listed D gene, TRBD2, was not tested against the DNA. TRBV12-2 is marked as a pseudogene. The specimen sequenced was PBMCs. The TCR comes from a boy aged 2 to 10 in good health and CMV-seronegative. CDR3 bases: TGTGCAAGTCGCTTACAACGGACTAGCGGGAGTAGGTACGAGCAGTACTTC. Translating gives CASRLQRTSGSRYEQYF.